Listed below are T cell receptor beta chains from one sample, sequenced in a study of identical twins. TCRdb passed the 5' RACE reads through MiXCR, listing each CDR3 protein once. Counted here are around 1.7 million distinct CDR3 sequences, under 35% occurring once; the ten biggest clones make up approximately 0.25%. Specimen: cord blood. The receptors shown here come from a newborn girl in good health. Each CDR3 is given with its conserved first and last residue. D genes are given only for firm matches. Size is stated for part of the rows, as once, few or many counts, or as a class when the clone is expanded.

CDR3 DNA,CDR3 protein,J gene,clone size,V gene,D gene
TGCGCCAGCAGCCAAGGACTGGCAGGGAGTCTGGAGGGCTACACCTTC,CASSQGLAGSLEGYTF,TRBJ1-2,.,TRBV4-1,.
TGCAGTGCTGGTAAAGGGACTCCTCCAAATTCACCCCTCCACTTT,CSAGKGTPPNSPLHF,TRBJ1-6,.,TRBV20-1,.
TGCGCCAGCAGTCGGGTCGGGCCCACCGGGGAGCTGTTTTTT,CASSRVGPTGELFF,TRBJ2-2,.,TRBV10-1,.
TGTGCCAGCAGTAAGGGTTCCGGGACAGGGAAGGCAGATACGCAGTATTTT,CASSKGSGTGKADTQYF,TRBJ2-3,few,TRBV2,TRBD1
TGTGCCAGCAGTTTATACTTTGAGCGGAGCTCCTACAATGAGCAGTTCTTC,CASSLYFERSSYNEQFF,TRBJ2-1,few,TRBV28,.
TGCGCGACGGTGGTCCAAGAGACCCAGTACTTC,CATVVQETQYF,TRBJ2-5,few,TRBV10-2,.
TGCAGTGCTCCCAACAGCCTAGAGACAAGGAACACTGAAGCTTTCTTT,CSAPNSLETRNTEAFF,TRBJ1-1,.,TRBV20-1,.
TGTGCCATCAGCCTATCGGGGGGAGATACGCAGTATTTT,CAISLSGGDTQYF,TRBJ2-3,many,TRBV10-3,TRBD2
TGTGCCAGCAGCTCGAGCCGGACCTGGCAGGACACTGAAGCTTTCTTT,CASSSSRTWQDTEAFF,TRBJ1-1,.,TRBV7-9,.
TGCAGTGCGCTGCAAGGGACCGGCTCCTACAATGAGCAGTACTTC,CSALQGTGSYNEQYF,TRBJ2-7,.,TRBV20-1,.
TGTGCCAGCAGTTACTCGACTGGCCGACCTGGGCTTAATGAAAAACTGTTTTTT,CASSYSTGRPGLNEKLFF,TRBJ1-4,few,TRBV6-5,.
TGCGCCAGCAGCCAGGGACGACTAGCGGGACTATCCACAGATACGCAGTATTTT,CASSQGRLAGLSTDTQYF,TRBJ2-3,.,TRBV5-1,TRBD2
TGTGCCAGCAGTTACGGGACAGGGGATCAGCCCCAGCATTTT,CASSYGTGDQPQHF,TRBJ1-5,few,TRBV6-6,TRBD1
TGTGCCAGCAGCTTCCTGACAGGTGGAGATGGTGGCTACACCTTC,CASSFLTGGDGGYTF,TRBJ1-2,.,TRBV5-6,.
TGTGCCAGCAGCCACCGAAACCAACTAGCGGGGGGTGACATTCAGTACTTC,CASSHRNQLAGGDIQYF,TRBJ2-4,.,TRBV4-2,TRBD2
TGTGCCAGCACCAACTCTCGTCCTAGCGGGATGACCTACGAGCAGTACTTC,CASTNSRPSGMTYEQYF,TRBJ2-7,few,TRBV6-2/TRBV6-3,TRBD2
TGTGCCAGCAGTGGCCCTAGCGGGAGGGACTACAATGAGCAGTACTTC,CASSGPSGRDYNEQYF,TRBJ2-7,.,TRBV25-1,TRBD2
TGTGCCAGCAGCTCCGGGACAGGGTCGTCAGATACGCAGTATTTT,CASSSGTGSSDTQYF,TRBJ2-3,few,TRBV4-2,TRBD1
TGTGCCAGCAGCCAAGGGTCTCTAGCGGGGGATTTCTACAATGAGCAGTTCTTC,CASSQGSLAGDFYNEQFF,TRBJ2-1,few,TRBV4-2,TRBD2
TGTGCCAGCATCTCCCACAGGGTACCCGGGGAGCTGTTTTTT,CASISHRVPGELFF,TRBJ2-2,.,TRBV28,.
TGTGCCAGCTTACTTTTTGGGGGTGTCACAGATACGCAGTATTTT,CASLLFGGVTDTQYF,TRBJ2-3,few,TRBV7-2,.
TGTGCCAGCAGCTTAGTGGGGAGGGGAGAAGCTTTCTTT,CASSLVGRGEAFF,TRBJ1-1,few,TRBV7-2,.
TGTGCCAGCAGTTCCGCGGGTTGGGCCTACAATGAGCAGTTCTTC,CASSSAGWAYNEQFF,TRBJ2-1,.,TRBV27,.
TGTGCCACCAGTGATTCAAGGGGCGGCTATGGCTACACCTTC,CATSDSRGGYGYTF,TRBJ1-2,few,TRBV24-1,.
TGTGCCAGCGTCCCAGGGGGCATGAACACTGAAGCTTTCTTT,CASVPGGMNTEAFF,TRBJ1-1,.,TRBV3-1,TRBD1
TGCGCCAGCAGCTTGTGGACGTGGGATACGCAGTATTTT,CASSLWTWDTQYF,TRBJ2-3,.,TRBV5-1,.
TGTGCCACCAGTGAGGGACAGGGGACCAATGAGCAGTTCTTC,CATSEGQGTNEQFF,TRBJ2-1,.,TRBV24-1,TRBD1
TGTGCCAGCAGCCAAGACGGGGTAACAGGGGGCGAAACCGGGGAGCTGTTTTTT,CASSQDGVTGGETGELFF,TRBJ2-2,.,TRBV4-2,TRBD1
TGTGCCAGCAGTGAAGCCCAGGGTTTGGGGGGCGAGCAGTACTTC,CASSEAQGLGGEQYF,TRBJ2-7,few,TRBV6-1,.
TGTGTTTCTGGCGGGACAGGGAATCAGCCCCAGCATTTT,CVSGGTGNQPQHF,TRBJ1-5,.,TRBV6-1,TRBD1
TGTGCCAGTAGTGAGACCGGGAGAATCTACCAGCCCCAGCATTTT,CASSETGRIYQPQHF,TRBJ1-5,.,TRBV19,.
TGCGCCAGCAGCCGATCTGTCATCAATGAGCAGTTCTTC,CASSRSVINEQFF,TRBJ2-1,few,TRBV4-1,.
TGTGCCAGCAGCTTATTTACACGGCCAGATACGCAGTATTTT,CASSLFTRPDTQYF,TRBJ2-3,few,TRBV7-6,.
TGTGCCAGCAGCTTCACGTACGCCGGGCTTTACGAAAAACTGTTTTTT,CASSFTYAGLYEKLFF,TRBJ1-4,.,TRBV7-8,.
TGTGCCAGCAGCCTTCGTGGGACTAGCGGAGTTAACAATGAGCAGTTCTTC,CASSLRGTSGVNNEQFF,TRBJ2-1,few,TRBV3-1,TRBD2
TGTGCCAGCAGCCTCCTTTCCAGTAGCACAGATACGCAGTATTTT,CASSLLSSSTDTQYF,TRBJ2-3,few,TRBV3-1,.
TGCAGCGTTGAAGAGGCTTGGCAGGGAGGCTATGGCTACACCTTC,CSVEEAWQGGYGYTF,TRBJ1-2,few,TRBV29-1,.